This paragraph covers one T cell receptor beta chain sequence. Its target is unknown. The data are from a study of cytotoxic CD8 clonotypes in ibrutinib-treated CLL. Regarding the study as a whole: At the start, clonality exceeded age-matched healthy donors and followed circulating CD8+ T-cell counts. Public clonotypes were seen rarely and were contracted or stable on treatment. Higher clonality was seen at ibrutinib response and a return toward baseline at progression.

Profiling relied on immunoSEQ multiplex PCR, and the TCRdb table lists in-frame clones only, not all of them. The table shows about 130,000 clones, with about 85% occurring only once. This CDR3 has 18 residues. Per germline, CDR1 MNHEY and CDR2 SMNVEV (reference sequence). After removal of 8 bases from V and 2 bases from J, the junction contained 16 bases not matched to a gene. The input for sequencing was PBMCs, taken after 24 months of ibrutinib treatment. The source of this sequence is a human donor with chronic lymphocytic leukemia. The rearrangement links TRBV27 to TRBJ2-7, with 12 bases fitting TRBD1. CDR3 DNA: TGTGCCAGCTGGCGGATTGGGACAGGGGGCGGTGTGCCCTACGAGCAGTACTTC. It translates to CASWRIGTGGGVPYEQYF.